A single sample gave rise to the 22 T cell receptor beta chains below, sequenced in a study of blood T cell repertoires in COVID-19. TCRdb's copy holds only in-frame clones and misses some; the assay was immunoSEQ multiplex PCR. The sample records about 160,000 clones, roughly four fifths being singletons. The sample was peripheral blood. The receptors here all came from a woman older than 75 with acute or convalescent COVID-19.

The chain joins TRBV29-1 to TRBJ2-5; D may be TRBD2 (7 bases). The CDR3 has 12 residues. Trimming took 7 bases from V and 4 from J, leaving 13 bases between them. Germline V gene data show CDR1 as SQVTM and CDR2 as ANQGSEA. CDR3 sequence reads: CSARGGVETQYF. Written as DNA, the CDR3 is TGCAGCGCCAGGGGAGGGGTAGAGACCCAGTACTTC.

This clone appeared once. This chain uses TRBV5-5 with TRBJ2-2; 9 bases are shared with TRBD1. Trimming at V came to 2 bases and at J to 4 bases, leaving 9 bases not matched to a gene. Germline V gives CDR1 SGHKS, CDR2 YYEKEE (reference sequence). CDR3 length: 17 residues. This CDR3 reads CASSLTGTGYGTGELFF. The CDR3 DNA follows: TGTGCCAGCAGCTTAACCGGGACAGGGTATGGCACCGGGGAGCTGTTTTTT.

The V and J genes are TRBV9 and TRBJ2-1; tentatively, D is TRBD1 (7 bases). The germline V and J ends were trimmed by 0 bases and 7 bases, with 14 bases remaining between them. Per germline, CDR1 SGDLS and CDR2 YYNGEE. This CDR3 is 15 amino acids long. Here the CDR3 DNA reads TGTGCCAGCAGCGTAGGGAGGGGGCGGAGTAATGAGCAGTTCTTC. Translated: CASSVGRGRSNEQFF.

The chain joins TRBV18 to TRBJ1-2; a possible D gene is TRBD1 (6 bases). CDR3 size: 14 residues. Trimming pared 6 bases from V and 8 bases from J, leaving 19 bases between. Germline lookup yields CDR1 KGHSH and CDR2 LQKENI. CDR3 in amino acids: CASSGRGTYGGYTF. CDR3 coding DNA: TGTGCCAGCTCGGGCAGGGGAACCTATGGGGGCTACACCTTC.

The sample holds a few counts of this clone. This rearrangement joins TRBV7-2 to TRBJ2-1; TRBD1 aligns across 8 bases. This CDR3 has 15 amino acids. Germline CDR1 SGHTA, CDR2 FQGNSA. With 5 bases clipped from V and 0 bases from J, the junction kept 3 bases outside the gene matches. In DNA, the CDR3 is TGTGCCAGCAGCCCAGGGGGCCGCTCCTACAATGAGCAGTTCTTC. Translating gives CASSPGGRSYNEQFF.

This clone was detected only a few times. J is TRBJ2-2 and V is TRBV11-2; D uncertain. The length of the CDR3 is 15 residues. Between the trimmed V and J ends, which lost 5 bases and 2 bases, there was a span of 12 bases. The V gene's germline CDR1 is SGHAT and CDR2 FQNNGV. CDR3 in DNA: TGTGCCAGCAGCCCTCAGCGCCGAAACACCGGGGAGCTGTTTTTT. This encodes CASSPQRRNTGELFF. The variable domain in full, completed from reference TRBV11-2 and TRBJ2-2, reads EAGVAQSPRYKIIEKRQSVAFWCNPISGHATLYWYQQILGQGPKLLIQFQNNGVVDDSQLPKDRFSAERLKGVDSTLKIQPAKLEDSAVYLCASSPQRRNTGELFFGEGSRLTVL.

The gene calls are TRBV6-5 and TRBJ2-2; unclear D gene. The germline V gene encodes CDR1 MNHEY and CDR2 SVGAGI. This CDR3 spans 11 amino acids. The V gene lost 9 bases and the J gene lost 6 bases, with 8 bases spanning the gap. In nucleotides, the CDR3 is TGTGCCAGTTTCCAGTCCGGGGAGCTGTTTTTT. Protein product: CASFQSGELFF.

This chain links TRBV5-4 with TRBJ2-7; a weak D match, TRBD1 (5 bases). CDR1 and CDR2 from the germline V gene are SGHNT and YYREEE (reference sequence). V lost 2 bases and J 5 bases, leaving 17 bases between the germline ends. The CDR3 consists of 15 residues. CDR3 residues: CASSLNPIGVNEQYF. Here the CDR3 DNA reads TGTGCCAGCAGCTTAAACCCTATAGGGGTTAACGAGCAGTACTTC.

The chain employs TRBV5-6 and TRBJ2-1, with a possible D match to TRBD2 (6 bases). Deletions cut 3 bases from V and 6 bases from J, with 16 bases between. Germline V gene data show CDR1 as SGHDT and CDR2 as YYEEEE. This CDR3 is built from 15 residues. This chain's CDR3 is CASSWGVQIFNEQFF. In nucleotides, the CDR3 is TGTGCCAGCAGCTGGGGGGTACAAATTTTCAATGAGCAGTTCTTC. Combining the CDR3 with reference TRBV5-6 and TRBJ2-1 gives the whole variable domain DAGVTQSPTHLIKTRGQQVTLRCSPKSGHDTVSWYQQALGQGPQFIFQYYEEEERQRGNFPDRFSGHQFPNYSSELNVNALLLGDSALYLCASSWGVQIFNEQFFGPGTRLTVL.

V gene TRBV19 combines with J gene TRBJ2-3, with 12 bases lining up with TRBD2. Germline V gene lookup returns CDR1 LNHDA and CDR2 SQIVND (reference sequence). The junction had 11 bases not matched to a gene; V was cut back by 4 bases and J by 6 bases. There are 17 residues in the CDR3. This chain's CDR3 is CASSTFTSGGTPDTQYF. The CDR3 DNA sequence: TGTGCCAGTAGTACCTTCACTAGCGGGGGGACCCCCGATACGCAGTATTTT. The whole variable domain, remainder taken from reference TRBV19 and TRBJ2-3, is DGGITQSPKYLFRKEGQNVTLSCEQNLNHDAMYWYRQDPGQGLRLIYYSQIVNDFQKGDIAEGYSVSREKKESFPLTVTSAQKNPTAFYLCASSTFTSGGTPDTQYFGPGTRLTVL.

The rearrangement uses TRBV19 and TRBJ1-5, with a possible D match to TRBD1 (6 bases). Between the trimmed V and J ends, which lost 1 base and 3 bases, there was a span of 13 bases. CDR3 length: 16 residues. Germline V gives CDR1 LNHDA, CDR2 SQIVND (reference sequence). CDR3: CASSIVWTADNQPQHF. The CDR3 DNA sequence: TGTGCCAGTAGTATAGTGTGGACAGCAGACAATCAGCCCCAGCATTTT.

This clone has at least ten counts. The V gene is TRBV27, the J gene TRBJ1-5; D uncertain. The germline V gene has CDR1 MNHEY and CDR2 SMNVEV (reference sequence). This CDR3 is 15 amino acids long. The V end lost 2 bases, the J end lost 0 bases, and 8 bases lay between the germline ends. The CDR3 DNA follows: TGTGCCAGCAGTTTAGGGCAGTTTAGCAATCAGCCCCAGCATTTT. Encoded protein: CASSLGQFSNQPQHF.

The chain couples TRBV2 to TRBJ1-6; the D gene is possibly TRBD1 (6 bases). V lost 3 bases, J lost 3 bases, and 12 bases lay in between. The CDR3 covers 16 residues. Germline V gives CDR1 SNHLY, CDR2 FYNNEI. The DNA for the CDR3 is TGTGCCAGCAGTGATTTACAGGGAAACTATAATTCACCCCTCCACTTT. Protein: CASSDLQGNYNSPLHF.

V is TRBV19 and J is TRBJ2-2; TRBD1 aligns across 8 bases. Germline lookup yields CDR1 LNHDA and CDR2 SQIVND (reference sequence). This CDR3 has 14 residues. Germline trimming cut 6 bases from V and 0 bases from J; bases unmatched to any gene: 0. The CDR3 loop reads CASRGQANTGELFF. Written as DNA, the CDR3 is TGTGCCAGTAGGGGACAGGCGAACACCGGGGAGCTGTTTTTT. The whole variable domain, filled in from reference TRBV19 and TRBJ2-2, reads DGGITQSPKYLFRKEGQNVTLSCEQNLNHDAMYWYRQDPGQGLRLIYYSQIVNDFQKGDIAEGYSVSREKKESFPLTVTSAQKNPTAFYLCASRGQANTGELFFGEGSRLTVL.

This clone was counted only a few times. V and J are TRBV12-3 or TRBV12-4 and TRBJ2-1, with TRBD2 identical over 8 bases. The CDR3 is 13 residues long. The trim removed 3 bases at V and 7 bases at J, leaving 2 bases unmatched. Here the CDR3 reads CASSFGGANEQFF. CDR3 in DNA: TGTGCCAGCAGTTTCGGGGGGGCTAATGAGCAGTTCTTC.

The chain has TRBV5-4 and TRBJ1-4, with D possibly being TRBD1 (6 bases). Germline-derived CDR1 and CDR2 are SGHNT and YYREEE (reference sequence). The CDR3 loop spans 14 amino acids. With 3 bases removed from V and 9 bases from J, the gap between germline ends came to 15 bases. This chain's CDR3 is CASSSGEGFKKLFF. The CDR3 nucleotides read TGTGCCAGCAGCTCAGGGGAGGGATTCAAAAAACTGTTTTTT.

V is TRBV7-2 and J is TRBJ2-5; no firm D call. CDR1 and CDR2 (germline): SGHTA, FQGNSA. The CDR3 spans 13 residues. Trimming stripped 1 base from V and 1 base from J, with 4 bases between. This CDR3 reads CASSLVVQETQYF. CDR3 bases: TGTGCCAGCAGCTTAGTAGTCCAAGAGACCCAGTACTTC.

The V and J genes are TRBV7-2 and TRBJ1-3; TRBD1 matches 10 bases. The CDR3 covers 15 residues. Germline assignment: CDR1 SGHTA and CDR2 FQGNSA. The trim removed 3 bases at V and 7 bases at J, leaving 6 bases unmatched. The chain's CDR3 is CASSFRPGQGNTIYF. The CDR3 DNA reads TGTGCCAGCAGCTTTCGCCCGGGACAGGGGAACACCATATATTTT.

This chain uses TRBV5-1 with TRBJ1-6; D is perhaps TRBD1 (5 bases). CDR3 length: 13 amino acids. The ends were cut back, 7 bases at V and 6 bases at J, with 11 bases in the middle. Germline V gives CDR1 SGHRS, CDR2 YFSETQ. The CDR3 DNA sequence: TGCGCCAGCCTACGGGACTTTAATTCACCCCTCCACTTT. It is translated as CASLRDFNSPLHF.

This chain uses TRBV7-2 with TRBJ1-1; 7 bases line up with TRBD1. CDR3 length equals 14 residues. J was trimmed by 1 base and V by 5 bases; bases with no gene match: 4. Germline CDR1 SGHTA, CDR2 FQGNSA. Here the CDR3 reads CASSRDRANTEAFF. The CDR3 DNA follows: TGTGCCAGCAGCAGAGACAGGGCGAACACTGAAGCTTTCTTT.

This clone appeared many times. The chain carries TRBV4-1 and TRBJ2-7; TRBD2 matches 8 bases. CDR1 MGHRA and CDR2 YSYEKL come from the germline V gene. After removal of 1 base from V and 0 bases from J, the junction contained 17 bases not matched to a gene. CDR3 size: 20 residues. The CDR3 DNA reads as TGCGCCAGCAGCCAAGTCAGCAGCGGGAGTAATTGGATGAGCTCCTACGAGCAGTACTTC. Its translation: CASSQVSSGSNWMSSYEQYF.

This chain connects TRBV7-8 to TRBJ2-1; 8 bases align to TRBD2. Per the germline V gene, CDR1 is SGHVS and CDR2 is FQNEAQ. The CDR3 sequence is 16 residues long. V was clipped by 1 base and J by 3 bases; unmatched bases: 5. CDR3 nucleotides: TGTGCCAGCAGCTTAGGCGCGGGGGGTAGCTACAATGAGCAGTTCTTC. As protein: CASSLGAGGSYNEQFF.